Presented here are 4 T cell receptor beta chains from one specimen sequenced in a study of beta chain features in type 1 diabetes. Since all of the isolated RNA was reverse transcribed, expressed TCRB transcripts were what got sequenced. Sequencing was performed with immunoSEQ multiplex PCR; in TCRdb, only in-frame clones are kept and a portion is missing. Of approximately 360,000 clones in the sample, roughly an eighth were seen once. Their antigens are not known. Regarding the study as a whole: All four CD4+ subsets of Type 1 diabetes patients contained TCRB CDR3s that were moderately but significantly shorter.

Sample: naive CD4+ T cells from blood. These TCRs come from a woman younger than 35 with type 1 diabetes.

J is TRBJ1-4 and V is TRBV2, with D possibly matching TRBD1 (6 bases). With 2 bases removed from V and 4 bases from J, the gap between germline ends came to 11 bases. The CDR3 runs 15 residues. CDR1 and CDR2 from the germline V gene are SNHLY and FYNNEI. CDR3 residues: CASSEQGWYNEKLFF. Here the CDR3 DNA reads TGTGCCAGCAGTGAACAGGGGTGGTATAATGAAAAACTGTTTTTT.

This clone was seen more than once but under ten times. At the DNA level, this CDR3 is encoded by other sequences in the same sample as well. This chain uses TRBV29-1 with TRBJ1-1; 7 nucleotides match TRBD1. The CDR3 runs to 12 residues. V lost 5 bases to trimming and J lost 1 base; unmatched junction nucleotides: 1. Looked up from germline, CDR1 is SQVTM and CDR2 is ANQGSEA. CDR3 in DNA: TGCAGCGTTCAGGGGGGGAACACTGAAGCTTTCTTT. It translates to CSVQGGNTEAFF.

This clone appeared a few times. The J gene is TRBJ2-1, the V gene TRBV28, with 7 bases aligning to TRBD2. Unmatched junction bases numbered 2, after V lost 5 bases and J lost 7 bases. In germline, CDR1 is MDHEN, CDR2 SYDVKM. This CDR3 has 12 amino acids. CDR3 nucleotide sequence: TGTGCCAGCAGTGAGGGAGGGAATGAGCAGTTCTTC. It translates to CASSEGGNEQFF.

The rearrangement uses TRBV2 and TRBJ1-5; no clear D gene. The CDR3 totals 15 residues. The V end was cut by 4 bases, the J end by 9 bases, with 19 bases between. Germline CDR1 SNHLY, CDR2 FYNNEI. CDR3 amino acids: CASSGTTAGIGPQHF. CDR3 DNA: TGTGCCAGCAGTGGGACGACCGCCGGGATTGGGCCCCAGCATTTT.